These T cell receptor beta chains were read from a single sample in a study of shared clonotypes between healthy human individuals. Data came from immunoSEQ multiplex PCR; TCRdb stores just in-frame clones and leaves some out. Altogether roughly 2 million clones are present, approximately 94% being singletons, with the ten largest covering more than 0.1%. The specimen was naive CD4+ T cells sorted from blood. Every receptor here comes from a man younger than 35 in good health. The CDR3 runs from the conserved cysteine through the conserved F or W. A D gene is named only where the DNA matches it firmly. Clone size, where shown, is once, few, many, or a class for clones that have expanded.

TRBJ2-7	TRBV11-2	TRBD2	once	15	TGTGCCAGCAGTTACGGGACTAGCGGTTCCTACGAGCAGTACTTC	CASSYGTSGSYEQYF
TRBJ1-1	TRBV19	-	-	15	TGTGCCAGTAGTATAGATGGACCGAGGGTCACTGAAGCTTTCTTT	CASSIDGPRVTEAFF
TRBJ2-2	TRBV4-3	-	once	14	TGCGCCAGCAGCCAAGATCTTTCGGTCCGGGGGCTGTTTTTT	CASSQDLSVRGLFF
TRBJ1-1	TRBV6-5	-	-	14	TGTGCCAGCAGTACAGGGACGGGGAACACTGAAGCTTTCTTT	CASSTGTGNTEAFF
TRBJ1-2	TRBV29-1	-	once	12	TGCAGCGTGATACAGGTTCGCTATGGCTACACCTTC	CSVIQVRYGYTF
TRBJ2-7	TRBV19	-	-	15	TGTGCCAGTAGTACCTCAGGGAGATTAGTTGACGAGCAGTACTTC	CASSTSGRLVDEQYF
TRBJ2-7	TRBV18	TRBD1	few	15	TGTGCCAGCTCACCTGGGACAGGGAGCTCCTACGAGCAGTACTTC	CASSPGTGSSYEQYF
TRBJ1-6	TRBV5-1	-	-	15	TGCGCCAGCAGCTTGAAGGCCAGCACTAATTCACCCCTCCACTTT	CASSLKASTNSPLHF
TRBJ2-5	TRBV7-9	-	-	17	TGTGCCAGCAGCCCGGTGGCAGGGAATTTAGGGCAAGAGACCCAGTACTTC	CASSPVAGNLGQETQYF
TRBJ2-7	TRBV7-2	-	-	13	TGTGCCAGCAGCTTGCGCCTCGGCTACGAGCAGTACTTC	CASSLRLGYEQYF
TRBJ2-7	TRBV2	-	once	12	TGTGCCAGCTCCGAGCACAGCTACGAGCAGTACTTC	CASSEHSYEQYF
TRBJ1-5	TRBV2	-	-	14	TGTGCCAGCAGTGTAAAACAGGACAATCAGCCCCAGCATTTT	CASSVKQDNQPQHF
TRBJ2-2	TRBV19	-	-	15	TGTGCCAGTAGTTACTGGACAGTGAACACCGGGGAGCTGTTTTTT	CASSYWTVNTGELFF
TRBJ2-1	TRBV5-6	-	once	10	TGTGCCAGCAGCTTGTATGAGCAGTTCTTC	CASSLYEQFF
TRBJ1-3	TRBV2	-	-	13	TGTGCCAGAAAACGGGACTCTGGAAACACCATATATTTT	CARKRDSGNTIYF
TRBJ2-5	TRBV7-7	TRBD2	-	16	TGTGCTAGCAGCCCGACTAGCGGGGGGGGGCAAGAGACCCAGTACTTC	CASSPTSGGGQETQYF
TRBJ2-7	TRBV11-2	TRBD2	-	17	TGTGCCAGCAGCTTAAGGGACACTAGCGGGGGGGCGGTCGAGCAGTACTTC	CASSLRDTSGGAVEQYF
TRBJ2-7	TRBV6-1	TRBD2	once	14	TGTGCCAGCAGTTTAGCGGGGGGCCCTGACGAGCAGTACTTC	CASSLAGGPDEQYF
TRBJ2-7	TRBV7-2	-	-	14	TGTGCCAGCAGCTTAGGTCGTACCTCCTACGAGCAGTACTTC	CASSLGRTSYEQYF
TRBJ1-2	TRBV6-6	TRBD1	-	13	TGTGCCAGCAGTAGAACAGGGGGCTATGGCTACACCTTC	CASSRTGGYGYTF
TRBJ1-2	TRBV2	-	-	12	TGTGCCAGCGGGGAACAAGTCTATGGCTACACCTTC	CASGEQVYGYTF
TRBJ2-1	TRBV6-6	TRBD1	-	15	TGTGCCAGCAGTTCGGCGGGACAGGGGGGCGATGAGCAGTTCTTC	CASSSAGQGGDEQFF
TRBJ2-1	TRBV7-2	-	-	16	TGTGCCAGCAGCCAAGGGGCCGGGACTTTCAACAATGAGCAGTTCTTC	CASSQGAGTFNNEQFF
TRBJ2-7	TRBV27	TRBD1	-	14	TGTGCCAGCAGTTTACGGGGACAGGCGTCGGAGCAGTACTTC	CASSLRGQASEQYF
TRBJ1-2	TRBV5-1	TRBD1	-	15	TGCGCCAGCAGCCACGGGACAGGACTTAACTATGGCTACACCTTC	CASSHGTGLNYGYTF
TRBJ1-5	TRBV5-1	TRBD1	-	14	TGCGCCAGCAGCGAGGGGGCGGTTAATCAGCCCCAGCATTTT	CASSEGAVNQPQHF
TRBJ1-4	TRBV5-6	-	once	15	TGTGCCAGCAGCTTGCGCGGGGGCACTAATGAAAAACTGTTTTTT	CASSLRGGTNEKLFF
TRBJ2-7	TRBV5-8	TRBD2	-	15	TGTGCCAGCAGCTTAGGACTAGCGGGAACCTACGAGCAGTACTTC	CASSLGLAGTYEQYF